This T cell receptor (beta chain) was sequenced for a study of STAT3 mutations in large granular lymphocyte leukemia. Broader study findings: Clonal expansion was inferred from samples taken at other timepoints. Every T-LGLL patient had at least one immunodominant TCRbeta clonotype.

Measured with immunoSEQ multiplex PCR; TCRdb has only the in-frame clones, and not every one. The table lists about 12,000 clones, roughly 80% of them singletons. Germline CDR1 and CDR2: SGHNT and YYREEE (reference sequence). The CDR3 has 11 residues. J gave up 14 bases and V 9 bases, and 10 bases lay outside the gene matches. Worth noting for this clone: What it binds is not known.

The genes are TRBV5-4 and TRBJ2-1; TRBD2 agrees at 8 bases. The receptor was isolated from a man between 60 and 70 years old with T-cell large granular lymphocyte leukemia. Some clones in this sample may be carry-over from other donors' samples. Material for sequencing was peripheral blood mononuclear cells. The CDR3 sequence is CAIGPGLGKFF. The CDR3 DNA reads TGTGCCATCGGGCCGGGACTAGGCAAGTTCTTC.